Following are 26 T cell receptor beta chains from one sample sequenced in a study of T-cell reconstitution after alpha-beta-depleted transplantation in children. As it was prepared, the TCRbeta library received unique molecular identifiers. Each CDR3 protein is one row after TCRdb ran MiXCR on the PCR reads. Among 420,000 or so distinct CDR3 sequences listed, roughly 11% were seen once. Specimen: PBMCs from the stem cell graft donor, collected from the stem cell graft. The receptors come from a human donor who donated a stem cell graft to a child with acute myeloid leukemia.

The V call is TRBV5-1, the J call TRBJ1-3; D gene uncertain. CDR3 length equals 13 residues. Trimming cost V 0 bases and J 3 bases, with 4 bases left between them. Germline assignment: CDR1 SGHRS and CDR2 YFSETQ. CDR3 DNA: TGCGCCAGCAGCTTGGCAGGTGGAAACACCATATATTTT. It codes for CASSLAGGNTIYF.

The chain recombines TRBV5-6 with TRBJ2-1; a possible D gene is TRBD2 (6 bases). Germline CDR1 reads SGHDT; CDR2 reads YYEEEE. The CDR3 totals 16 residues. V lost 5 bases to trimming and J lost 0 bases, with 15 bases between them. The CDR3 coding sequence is TGTGCCAGCAGTCCTTTAGCGGAGAGCTCCTACAATGAGCAGTTCTTC. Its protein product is CASSPLAESSYNEQFF. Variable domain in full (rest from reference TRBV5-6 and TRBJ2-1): DAGVTQSPTHLIKTRGQQVTLRCSPKSGHDTVSWYQQALGQGPQFIFQYYEEEERQRGNFPDRFSGHQFPNYSSELNVNALLLGDSALYLCASSPLAESSYNEQFFGPGTRLTVL.

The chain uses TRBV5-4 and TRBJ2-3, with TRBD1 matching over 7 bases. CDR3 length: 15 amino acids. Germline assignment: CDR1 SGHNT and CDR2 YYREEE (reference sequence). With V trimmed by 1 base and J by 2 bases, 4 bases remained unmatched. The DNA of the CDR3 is TGTGCCAGCAGCTTGCCCGGGACAGCCACAGATACGCAGTATTTT. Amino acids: CASSLPGTATDTQYF.

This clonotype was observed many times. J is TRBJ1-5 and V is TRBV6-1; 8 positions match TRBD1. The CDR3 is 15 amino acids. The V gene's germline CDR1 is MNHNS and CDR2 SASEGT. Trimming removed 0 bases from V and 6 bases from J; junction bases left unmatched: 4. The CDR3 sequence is CASSEARTGSQPQHF. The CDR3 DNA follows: TGTGCCAGCAGTGAAGCGCGGACAGGGAGTCAGCCCCAGCATTTT.

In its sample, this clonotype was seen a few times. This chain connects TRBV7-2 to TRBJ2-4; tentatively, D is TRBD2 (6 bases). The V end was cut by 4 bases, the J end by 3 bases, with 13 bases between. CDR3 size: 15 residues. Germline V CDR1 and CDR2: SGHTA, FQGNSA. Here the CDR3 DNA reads TGTGCCAGCAGCTCCTCGGGTAGCGGCAAAAACATTCAGTACTTC. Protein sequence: CASSSSGSGKNIQYF.

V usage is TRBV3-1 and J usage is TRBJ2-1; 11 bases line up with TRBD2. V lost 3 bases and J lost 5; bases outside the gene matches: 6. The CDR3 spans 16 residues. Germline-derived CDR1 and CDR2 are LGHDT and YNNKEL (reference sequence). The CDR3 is CASSHYSGGVNNEQFF. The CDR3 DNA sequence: TGTGCCAGCAGCCATTATAGCGGGGGGGTGAACAATGAGCAGTTCTTC.

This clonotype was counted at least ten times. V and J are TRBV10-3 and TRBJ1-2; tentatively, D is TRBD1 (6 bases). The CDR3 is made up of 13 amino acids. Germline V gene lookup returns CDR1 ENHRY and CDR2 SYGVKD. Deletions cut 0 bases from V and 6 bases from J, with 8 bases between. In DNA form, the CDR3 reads TGTGCCATCAGTGAGTCTGGGGGCCATGGCTACACCTTC. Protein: CAISESGGHGYTF.

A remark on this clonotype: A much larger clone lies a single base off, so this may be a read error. CDR3 in DNA: TGTGCCAGCAGTTCAAGAAATATGGCCAATCAGCCCCAGCATTTT. Its protein is CASSSRNMANQPQHF. The chain is built from TRBV12-3 or TRBV12-4 and TRBJ1-5; D unresolved. The CDR3 is 15 residues long. With 4 bases removed from V and 3 bases from J, the gap between germline ends came to 13 bases.

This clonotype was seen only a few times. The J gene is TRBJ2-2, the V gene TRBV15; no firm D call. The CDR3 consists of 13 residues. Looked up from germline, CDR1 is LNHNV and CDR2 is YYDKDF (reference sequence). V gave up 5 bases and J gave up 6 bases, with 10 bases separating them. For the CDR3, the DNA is TGTGCCACCAGCCTTAGAACTGCCGGGGAGCTGTTTTTT. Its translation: CATSLRTAGELFF.

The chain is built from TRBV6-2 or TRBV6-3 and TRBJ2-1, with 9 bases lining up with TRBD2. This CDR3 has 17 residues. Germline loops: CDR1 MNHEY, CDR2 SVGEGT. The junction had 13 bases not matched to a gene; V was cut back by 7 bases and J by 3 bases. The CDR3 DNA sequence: TGTGCCAGCACCCAGGGGGTACGGACTAGCGTCTACAATGAGCAGTTCTTC. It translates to CASTQGVRTSVYNEQFF.

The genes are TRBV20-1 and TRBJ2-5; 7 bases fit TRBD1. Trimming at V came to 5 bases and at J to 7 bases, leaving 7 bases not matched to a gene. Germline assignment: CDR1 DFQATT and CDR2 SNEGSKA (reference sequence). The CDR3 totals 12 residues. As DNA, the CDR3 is TGCAGTGCTGACAGGGCGTCAGCGACCCAGTACTTC. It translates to CSADRASATQYF.

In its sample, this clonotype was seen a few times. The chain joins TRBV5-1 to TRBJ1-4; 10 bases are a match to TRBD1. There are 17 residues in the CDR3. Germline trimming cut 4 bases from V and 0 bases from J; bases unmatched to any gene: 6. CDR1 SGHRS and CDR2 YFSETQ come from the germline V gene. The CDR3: CASSPGTGDATNEKLFF. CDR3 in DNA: TGCGCCAGCAGCCCTGGGACAGGGGACGCAACTAATGAAAAACTGTTTTTT. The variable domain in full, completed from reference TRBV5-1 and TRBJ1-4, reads KAGVTQTPRYLIKTRGQQVTLSCSPISGHRSVSWYQQTPGQGLQFLFEYFSETQRNKGNFPGRFSGRQFSNSRSEMNVSTLELGDSALYLCASSPGTGDATNEKLFFGSGTQLSVL.

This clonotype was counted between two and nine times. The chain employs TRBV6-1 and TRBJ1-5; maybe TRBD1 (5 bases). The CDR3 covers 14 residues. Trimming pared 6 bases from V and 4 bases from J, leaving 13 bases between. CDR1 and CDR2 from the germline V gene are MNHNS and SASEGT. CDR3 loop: CASRRTSTNQPQHF. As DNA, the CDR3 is TGTGCCAGCAGAAGGACATCCACGAATCAGCCCCAGCATTTT.

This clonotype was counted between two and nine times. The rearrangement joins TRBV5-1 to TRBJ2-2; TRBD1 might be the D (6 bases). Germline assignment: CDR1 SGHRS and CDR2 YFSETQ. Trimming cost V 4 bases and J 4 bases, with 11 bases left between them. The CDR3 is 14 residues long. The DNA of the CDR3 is TGCGCCAGCAGCCCGGGACAATTCACCGGGGAGCTGTTTTTT. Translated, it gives CASSPGQFTGELFF. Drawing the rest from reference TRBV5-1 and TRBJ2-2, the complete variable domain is KAGVTQTPRYLIKTRGQQVTLSCSPISGHRSVSWYQQTPGQGLQFLFEYFSETQRNKGNFPGRFSGRQFSNSRSEMNVSTLELGDSALYLCASSPGQFTGELFFGEGSRLTVL.

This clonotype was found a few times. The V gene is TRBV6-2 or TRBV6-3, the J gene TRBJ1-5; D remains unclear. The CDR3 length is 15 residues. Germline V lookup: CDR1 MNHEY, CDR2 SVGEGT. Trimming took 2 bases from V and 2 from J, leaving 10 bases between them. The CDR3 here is CASSYGSGGNQPQHF. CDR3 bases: TGTGCCAGCAGTTACGGCAGCGGTGGCAATCAGCCCCAGCATTTT.

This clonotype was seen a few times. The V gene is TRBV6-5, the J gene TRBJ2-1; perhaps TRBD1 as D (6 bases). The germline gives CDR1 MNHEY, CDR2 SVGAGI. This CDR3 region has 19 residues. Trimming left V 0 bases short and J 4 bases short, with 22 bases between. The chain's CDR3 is CASSYSIVVNRAPYNEQFF. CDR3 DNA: TGTGCCAGCAGTTACTCGATCGTGGTGAACAGGGCCCCTTACAATGAGCAGTTCTTC.

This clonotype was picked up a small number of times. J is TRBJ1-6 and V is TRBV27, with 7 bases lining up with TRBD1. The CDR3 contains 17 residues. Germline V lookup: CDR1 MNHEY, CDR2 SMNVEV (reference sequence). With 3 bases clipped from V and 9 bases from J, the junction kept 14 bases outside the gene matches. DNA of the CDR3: TGTGCCAGCAGTTTGGCTCGGCCAGGGGGATCGAGTTCACCCCTCCACTTT. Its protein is CASSLARPGGSSSPLHF.

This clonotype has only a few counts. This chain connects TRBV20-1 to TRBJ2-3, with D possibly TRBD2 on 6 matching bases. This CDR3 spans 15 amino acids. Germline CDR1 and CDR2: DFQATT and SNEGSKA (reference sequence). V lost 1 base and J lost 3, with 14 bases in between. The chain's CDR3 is CSARGVGGITDTQYF. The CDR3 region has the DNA TGCAGTGCTAGAGGTGTCGGGGGTATAACAGATACGCAGTATTTT.

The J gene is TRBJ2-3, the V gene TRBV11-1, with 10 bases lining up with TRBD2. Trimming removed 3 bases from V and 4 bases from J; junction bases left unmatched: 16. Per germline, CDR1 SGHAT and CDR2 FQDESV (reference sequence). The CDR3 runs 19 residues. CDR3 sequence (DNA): TGTGCCAGCAGCTTCCCAGCGGGAGGGCCTTTAATATCCGCAGATACGCAGTATTTT. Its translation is CASSFPAGGPLISADTQYF.

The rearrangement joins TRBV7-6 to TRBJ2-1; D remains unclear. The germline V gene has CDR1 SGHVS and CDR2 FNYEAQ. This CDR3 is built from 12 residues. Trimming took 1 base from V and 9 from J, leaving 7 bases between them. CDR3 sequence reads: CASSLDGIEQFF. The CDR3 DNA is TGTGCCAGCAGCTTAGATGGGATTGAGCAGTTCTTC.

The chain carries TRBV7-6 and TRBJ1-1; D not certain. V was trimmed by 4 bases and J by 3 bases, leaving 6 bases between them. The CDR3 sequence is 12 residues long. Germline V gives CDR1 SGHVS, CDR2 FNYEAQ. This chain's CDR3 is CASSSGYTEAFF. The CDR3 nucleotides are TGTGCCAGCAGCTCCGGGTACACTGAAGCTTTCTTT.

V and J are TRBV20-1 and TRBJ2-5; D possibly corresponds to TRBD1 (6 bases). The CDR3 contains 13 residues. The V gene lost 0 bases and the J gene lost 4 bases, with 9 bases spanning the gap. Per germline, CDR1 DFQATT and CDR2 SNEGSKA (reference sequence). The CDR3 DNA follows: TGCAGTGCTAGAGATACAGGGACAGAGACCCAGTACTTC. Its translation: CSARDTGTETQYF.

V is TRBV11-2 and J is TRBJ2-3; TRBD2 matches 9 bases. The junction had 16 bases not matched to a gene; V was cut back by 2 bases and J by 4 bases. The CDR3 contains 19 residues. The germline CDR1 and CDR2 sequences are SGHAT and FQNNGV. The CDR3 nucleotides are TGTGCCAGCAGCTTACGATCCGCGGGAGGGGTCGGGGCAGCAGATACGCAGTATTTT. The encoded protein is CASSLRSAGGVGAADTQYF.

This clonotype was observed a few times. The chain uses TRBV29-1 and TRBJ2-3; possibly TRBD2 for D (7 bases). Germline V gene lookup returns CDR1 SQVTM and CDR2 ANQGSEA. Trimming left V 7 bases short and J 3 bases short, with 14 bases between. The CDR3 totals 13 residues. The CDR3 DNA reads TGCAGCGGGGGGGGCAGGGCGACAGATACGCAGTATTTT. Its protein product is CSGGGRATDTQYF.

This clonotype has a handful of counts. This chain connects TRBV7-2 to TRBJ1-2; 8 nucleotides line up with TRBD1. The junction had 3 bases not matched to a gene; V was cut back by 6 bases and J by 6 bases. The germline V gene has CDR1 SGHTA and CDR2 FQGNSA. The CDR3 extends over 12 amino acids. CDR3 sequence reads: CASSRTGNGYTF. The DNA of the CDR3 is TGTGCCAGCAGTCGGACAGGGAATGGCTACACCTTC. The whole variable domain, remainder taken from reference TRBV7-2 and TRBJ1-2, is GAGVSQSPSNKVTEKGKDVELRCDPISGHTALYWYRQSLGQGLEFLIYFQGNSAPDKSGLPSDRFSAERTGGSVSTLTIQRTQQEDSAVYLCASSRTGNGYTFGSGTRLTVV.

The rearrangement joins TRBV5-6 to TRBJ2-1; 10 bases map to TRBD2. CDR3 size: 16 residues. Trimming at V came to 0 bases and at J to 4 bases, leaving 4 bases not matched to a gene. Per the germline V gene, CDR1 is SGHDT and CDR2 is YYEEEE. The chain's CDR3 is CASSLGVAGGYNEQFF. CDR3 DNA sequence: TGTGCCAGCAGCTTGGGCGTAGCGGGAGGATACAATGAGCAGTTCTTC.